A selection of T cell receptor beta chains follows, all from one sample in a study of CD8 T cells in ankylosing spondylitis. TCRdb re-called the 5' RACE reads through MiXCR, storing one row per CDR3 protein. The sample records around 770,000 distinct CDR3 sequences, about an eighth being singletons. Input material: blood, either unsorted or a sorted T cell fraction (not recorded which). These receptors all come from a male donor with ankylosing spondylitis. Each CDR3 is given with its conserved first and last residue. The order of the fields is V gene, clone size, D gene, J gene, CDR3 DNA, CDR3 protein. The D gene is left open where the match is weak. Rows may omit the clone size; those that give it use once, few, many or a size class.

>TRBV12-3/TRBV12-4|few|.|TRBJ1-1
TGTGCCAGCAGTTGGAGTCTTAACACTGAAGCTTTCTTT
CASSWSLNTEAFF
>TRBV9|.|TRBD1|TRBJ1-2
TGTGCCAGCAGCCAGACAGGGGGCGCGGGCTACACCTTC
CASSQTGGAGYTF
>TRBV19|.|.|TRBJ2-1
TGTGCCAGTAGAGAGACACGGAGCTCCTACAATGAGCAGTTCTTC
CASRETRSSYNEQFF
>TRBV20-1|many|.|TRBJ2-2
TGCAGTCCTCGGTCTGCCAACACCGGGGAGCTGTTTTTT
CSPRSANTGELFF
>TRBV5-1|.|TRBD2|TRBJ2-1
TGCGCCAGCAGCTCTTCTGGGACTAGCGGGGGGCTTGAGCAGTTCTTC
CASSSSGTSGGLEQFF
>TRBV5-1|.|.|TRBJ2-7
TGCGCCAGCAGCTTGTCCCAGGACTCCTACGAGCAGTACTTC
CASSLSQDSYEQYF
>TRBV6-5|few|TRBD1|TRBJ1-5
TGTGCCAGCACCAACTTTTTGGGGACAGCAGTCCGGAGGGGGATTAGCAATCAGCCCCAGCATTTT
CASTNFLGTAVRRGISNQPQHF
>TRBV4-3|many|TRBD1|TRBJ1-2
TGCGCCAGCAGCCTCGTCAGGGGGGACGGTCGCTATGGCTACACCTTC
CASSLVRGDGRYGYTF
>TRBV10-3|few|TRBD2|TRBJ2-5
TGTGCCATCAGTGATAGGGTGCGAGCGGGGGGGCAAGAGACCCAGTACTTC
CAISDRVRAGGQETQYF
>TRBV4-3|.|.|TRBJ2-1
TGCGCCAGCAGCCAAGGACTGAGCCCTTCCTACAATGAGCAGTTCTTC
CASSQGLSPSYNEQFF
>TRBV18|many|.|TRBJ1-2
TGTGCCAGCAGCCCGGATCGTGGCAACTATGGCTACACCTTC
CASSPDRGNYGYTF
>TRBV7-2|few|.|TRBJ1-2
TGTGCCAGCAGCTTAAACCGGGGAGGCTACACCTTC
CASSLNRGGYTF